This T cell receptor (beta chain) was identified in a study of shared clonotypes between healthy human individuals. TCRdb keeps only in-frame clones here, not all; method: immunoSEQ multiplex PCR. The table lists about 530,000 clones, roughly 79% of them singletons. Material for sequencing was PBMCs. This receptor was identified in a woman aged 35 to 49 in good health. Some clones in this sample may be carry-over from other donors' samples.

The CDR3 is CASSLSKASGSEQFF. In DNA, the CDR3 is TGTGCCAGCAGTTTATCGAAGGCTAGCGGGAGCGAGCAGTTCTTC. The rearrangement joins TRBV27 to TRBJ2-1, with 10 bases fitting TRBD2. Germline assignment: CDR1 MNHEY and CDR2 SMNVEV (reference sequence). With V trimmed by 0 bases and J by 10 bases, 6 bases remained unmatched. CDR3 length: 15 residues.